This record covers a single TCR beta chain. All of the donors resided in Nashville, Tennessee, and each was a Caucasian adult. These data are taken from a study of shared clonotypes between healthy human individuals. This CDR3 spans 11 amino acids. Deletions cut 7 bases from V and 5 bases from J, with 8 bases between. Per the germline V gene, CDR1 is MNHNS and CDR2 is SASEGT. Method: immunoSEQ multiplex PCR; TCRdb's copy keeps in-frame clones and lacks some. This table holds about 520,000 clones, more than 75% found once. This receptor was obtained from a woman in her thirties or forties in good health. Some clones in this sample may be carry-over from other donors' samples. This chain uses TRBV6-1 with TRBJ1-1; no clear D. Sequencing was performed on PBMCs. The CDR3 sequence is CASNEGTEAFF. The CDR3, as DNA: TGTGCCAGCAACGAGGGAACTGAAGCTTTCTTT.